The clone carrying this TCR beta chain has just a few counts. How the authors handled the data: Amplification with reference gene primers provided the estimates of nucleated cell counts. Measured with immunoSEQ multiplex PCR; TCRdb has only the in-frame clones, and not every one. V, J and clone size are taken as reported in that table, and D and trimming were inferred from the DNA itself. This table holds 150,000 to 200,000 clones, roughly 86% found once. This record comes from a study of blood T cell repertoires in COVID-19. At the level of the study: Samples of COVID-19 (acute and convalescent) were obtained from the United States, Italy and Spain. T cells, B-cell-depleted T cells, or PBMCs supplied cDNA or gDNA.

The V end lost 10 bases, the J end lost 1 base, and 13 bases lay between the germline ends. The V gene's germline CDR1 is SNHLY and CDR2 FYNNEI. The CDR3 totals 13 residues. The clonotype was recovered from a woman between 45 and 60 years old with acute or convalescent COVID-19. The chain has TRBV2 and TRBJ1-1; possible D gene TRBD1, 6 bases. The sequencing input was peripheral blood. CDR3 DNA sequence: TGTGCCACCATGACAGGTCCGAACACTGAAGCTTTCTTT. The encoded protein is CATMTGPNTEAFF.